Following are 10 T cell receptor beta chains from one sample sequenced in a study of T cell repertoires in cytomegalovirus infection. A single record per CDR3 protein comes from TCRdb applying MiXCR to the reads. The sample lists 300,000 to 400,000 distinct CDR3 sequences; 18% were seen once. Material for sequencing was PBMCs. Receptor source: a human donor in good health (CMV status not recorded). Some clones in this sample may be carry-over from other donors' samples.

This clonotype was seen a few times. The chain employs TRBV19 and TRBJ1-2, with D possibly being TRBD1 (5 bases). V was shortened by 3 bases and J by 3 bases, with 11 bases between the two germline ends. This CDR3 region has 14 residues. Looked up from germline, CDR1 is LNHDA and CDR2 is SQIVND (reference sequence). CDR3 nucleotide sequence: TGTGCCAGTAGTATGGGCAGGGTTGACTATGGCTACACCTTC. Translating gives CASSMGRVDYGYTF.

The CDR3 loop reads CSAPLREGNNEQFF. The CDR3 DNA sequence: TGCAGTGCTCCCCTCCGGGAGGGTAACAATGAGCAGTTCTTC. This rearrangement joins TRBV20-1 to TRBJ2-1; 8 positions agree with TRBD2. Germline CDR1 and CDR2: DFQATT and SNEGSKA (reference sequence). The CDR3 loop spans 14 amino acids. Trimming took 5 bases from V and 5 from J; bases not matched to a gene: 8.

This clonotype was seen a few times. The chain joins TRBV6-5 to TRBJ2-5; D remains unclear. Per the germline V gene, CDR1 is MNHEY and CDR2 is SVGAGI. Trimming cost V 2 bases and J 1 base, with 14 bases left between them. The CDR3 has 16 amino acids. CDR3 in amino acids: CASSYTRRQRQETQYF. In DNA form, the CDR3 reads TGTGCCAGCAGTTACACCCGCCGGCAGCGCCAAGAGACCCAGTACTTC.

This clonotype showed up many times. CDR3 sequence (DNA): TGTGCCAGCAGCTTGGGAGCGGGAGGGAACAATGAGCAGTTCTTC. Translated: CASSLGAGGNNEQFF. The chain carries TRBV7-9 and TRBJ2-1, with TRBD2 matching 10 bases. The CDR3 has 15 residues. Germline CDR1 is SEHNR and CDR2 is FQNEAQ (reference sequence). Germline trimming cut 3 bases from V and 5 bases from J; bases unmatched to any gene: 4.

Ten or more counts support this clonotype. The CDR3 nucleotides are TGTGCCAGCAGCCTCAGTCCAGGGGCCTACGAGCAGTACTTC. This gives the protein CASSLSPGAYEQYF. V and J are TRBV7-2 and TRBJ2-7; D possibly corresponds to TRBD1 (6 bases). Germline lookup yields CDR1 SGHTA and CDR2 FQGNSA. V was clipped by 5 bases and J by 2 bases, with 13 bases between them. CDR3 length equals 14 residues.

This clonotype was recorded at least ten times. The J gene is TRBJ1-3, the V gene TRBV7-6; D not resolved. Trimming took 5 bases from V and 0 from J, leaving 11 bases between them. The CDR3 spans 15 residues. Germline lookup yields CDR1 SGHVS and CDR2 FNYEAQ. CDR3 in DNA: TGTGCCAGCAGCCCGAGAGAGAGCTCTGGAAACACCATATATTTT. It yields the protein CASSPRESSGNTIYF.

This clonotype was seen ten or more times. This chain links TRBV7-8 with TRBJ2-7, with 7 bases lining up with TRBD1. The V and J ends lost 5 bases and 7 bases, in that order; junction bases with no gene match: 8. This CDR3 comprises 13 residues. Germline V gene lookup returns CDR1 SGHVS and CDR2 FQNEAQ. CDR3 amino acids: CASSLWTGGEQYF. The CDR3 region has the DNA TGTGCCAGCAGCCTATGGACAGGAGGAGAGCAGTACTTC.

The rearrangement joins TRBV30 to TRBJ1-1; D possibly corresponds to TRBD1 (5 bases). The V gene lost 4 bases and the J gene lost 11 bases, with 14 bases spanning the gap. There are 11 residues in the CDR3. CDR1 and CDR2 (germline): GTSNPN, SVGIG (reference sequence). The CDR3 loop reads CAWIGARGAFF. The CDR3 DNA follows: TGTGCCTGGATAGGGGCGCGTGGTGCTTTCTTT.

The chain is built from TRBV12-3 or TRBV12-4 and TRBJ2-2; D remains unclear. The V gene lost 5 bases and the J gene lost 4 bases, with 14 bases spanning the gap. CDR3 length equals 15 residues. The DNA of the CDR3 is TGTGCCAGCAGTCTGGCTAGAGGTGTCACCGGGGAGCTGTTTTTT. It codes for CASSLARGVTGELFF.

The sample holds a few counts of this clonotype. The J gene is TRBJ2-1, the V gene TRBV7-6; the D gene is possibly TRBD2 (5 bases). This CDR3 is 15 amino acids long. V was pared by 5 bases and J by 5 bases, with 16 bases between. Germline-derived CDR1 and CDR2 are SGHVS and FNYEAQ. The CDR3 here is CASSGTEDTHNEQFF. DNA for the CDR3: TGTGCCAGCAGCGGAACGGAGGATACACACAATGAGCAGTTCTTC. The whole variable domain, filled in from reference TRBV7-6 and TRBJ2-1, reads GAGVSQSPRYKVTKRGQDVALRCDPISGHVSLYWYRQALGQGPEFLTYFNYEAQQDKSGLPNDRFSAERPEGSISTLTIQRTEQRDSAMYRCASSGTEDTHNEQFFGPGTRLTVL.